The 30 T cell receptor beta chains below come from one sample, sequenced in a study of T cell changes during pregnancy in multiple sclerosis. Sequenced by immunoSEQ multiplex PCR; TCRdb stores in-frame clones only, minus some. The sample includes over 50,000 clones, about nine tenths seen only once; the top ten take roughly 0.9%. The source was peripheral blood, collected in the first trimester of pregnancy. Every receptor here comes from a female donor in good health, enrolled as a control in a pregnancy study.

The chain combines TRBV4-2 with TRBJ1-4, with 8 bases lining up with TRBD1. Germline V gives CDR1 LGHNA, CDR2 YNFKEQ. The V segment lost 3 bases and the J segment 5 bases; nucleotides outside the gene matches: 2. This CDR3 has 14 residues. The CDR3 here is CASSHRTGNEKLFF. CDR3 nucleotides: TGTGCCAGCAGCCACCGGACAGGGAATGAAAAACTGTTTTTT.

The sample holds one count of this clone. The chain recombines TRBV30 with TRBJ2-1; D unresolved. Germline V gene data show CDR1 as GTSNPN and CDR2 as SVGIG (reference sequence). The CDR3 loop spans 12 amino acids. The V end was cut by 4 bases, the J end by 8 bases, with 12 bases between. In DNA, the CDR3 is TGTGCCTGGACCGGCGGCGCGGATGAGCAGTTCTTC. Translated: CAWTGGADEQFF.

This chain joins TRBV5-6 and TRBJ2-1, with D possibly TRBD2 on 6 matching bases. CDR3 length: 17 amino acids. Germline CDR1 is SGHDT and CDR2 is YYEEEE. V lost 1 base to trimming and J lost 0 bases, with 14 bases between them. The CDR3 sequence is CASSLFSGLISYNEQFF. DNA for the CDR3: TGTGCCAGCAGCTTGTTCAGCGGGCTAATCTCCTACAATGAGCAGTTCTTC.

The chain combines TRBV7-8 with TRBJ2-5; TRBD2 is a possible D gene (7 bases). This CDR3 has 16 residues. Germline CDR1 SGHVS, CDR2 FQNEAQ. Trimming cost V 0 bases and J 0 bases, with 11 bases left between them. The CDR3 coding sequence is TGTGCCAGCAGCTTAGCGGGGGGGGCGTACCAAGAGACCCAGTACTTC. It is translated as CASSLAGGAYQETQYF. The complete variable domain, with remaining parts taken from reference TRBV7-8 and TRBJ2-5, reads GAGVSQSPRYKVAKRGQDVALRCDPISGHVSLFWYQQALGQGPEFLTYFQNEAQLDKSGLPSDRFFAERPEGSVSTLKIQRTQQEDSAVYLCASSLAGGAYQETQYFGPGTRLLVL.

The CDR3 sequence is CVAEGEAVYNEQFF. For the CDR3, the DNA is TGTGTAGCGGAGGGTGAGGCCGTATACAATGAGCAGTTCTTC. The J gene is TRBJ2-1, the V gene TRBV2, with a weak D call TRBD2 (6 bases). The CDR3 is made up of 14 amino acids. Germline V gene lookup returns CDR1 SNHLY and CDR2 FYNNEI.

This chain uses TRBV6-5 with TRBJ1-5; perhaps TRBD1 as D (5 bases). Germline CDR1 and CDR2: MNHEY and SVGAGI. Trimming stripped 9 bases from V and 6 bases from J, with 15 bases between. This CDR3 comprises 13 residues. The CDR3 protein is CASAPGSGQPQHF. CDR3 DNA sequence: TGTGCCAGTGCCCCAGGGTCGGGTCAGCCCCAGCATTTT.

V is TRBV5-5 and J is TRBJ1-1; 7 bases are a match to TRBD1. There are 14 residues in the CDR3. The germline V gene has CDR1 SGHKS and CDR2 YYEKEE (reference sequence). J lost 13 bases, V lost 4 bases, and 16 bases had no gene match. The CDR3 is CASSGETGSGIVFF. The CDR3 DNA is TGTGCCAGCAGCGGAGAGACAGGGAGTGGAATAGTTTTCTTT.

The gene calls are TRBV19 and TRBJ2-1; TRBD1 aligns across 9 bases. There are 14 residues in the CDR3. The germline V gene has CDR1 LNHDA and CDR2 SQIVND (reference sequence). Unmatched junction bases numbered 3, after V lost 5 bases and J lost 4 bases. DNA for the CDR3: TGTGCCAGTAGTTTGGGACAGGGATACAATGAGCAGTTCTTC. This codes for CASSLGQGYNEQFF.

The J gene is TRBJ1-1, the V gene TRBV6-5; possible D gene TRBD1, 5 bases. Trimming cost V 5 bases and J 0 bases, with 7 bases left between them. CDR3 length: 13 amino acids. In germline, CDR1 is MNHEY, CDR2 SVGAGI. The CDR3 sequence: CASSTGVNTEAFF. The DNA for the CDR3 is TGTGCCAGCAGTACAGGAGTGAACACTGAAGCTTTCTTT.

This clone was seen just once. The rearrangement joins TRBV29-1 to TRBJ1-4, with D tentatively TRBD1 (6 bases). The CDR3 contains 12 residues. V was pared by 2 bases and J by 8 bases, with 9 bases between. CDR1 is SQVTM and CDR2 is ANQGSEA in the germline V gene. CDR3: CSVETQGEKLFF. CDR3 sequence (DNA): TGCAGCGTTGAAACCCAGGGGGAAAAACTGTTTTTT.

This rearrangement joins TRBV5-4 to TRBJ2-2; TRBD2 is a possible D gene (6 bases). Germline loops: CDR1 SGHNT, CDR2 YYREEE (reference sequence). This CDR3 comprises 15 residues. V was cut by 1 base and J by 7 bases, with 14 bases left in between. For the CDR3, the DNA is TGTGCCAGCAGCTTGTTTTCCGGGGGAGGCGGGGAGCTGTTTTTT. Protein product: CASSLFSGGGGELFF.

This clone showed up just once. The chain links TRBV19 to TRBJ2-3; possibly TRBD2 for D (6 bases). CDR3 size: 15 residues. Germline V gives CDR1 LNHDA, CDR2 SQIVND (reference sequence). The V end lost 10 bases, the J end lost 1 base, and 18 bases lay between the germline ends. The CDR3 DNA reads TGTGCCACCAAACGGCTGGGGGAGGGCACAGATACGCAGTATTTT. Translation gives CATKRLGEGTDTQYF.

The chain's CDR3 is CASSGEGQGNTEAFF. Written as DNA, the CDR3 is TGTGCCAGCAGCGGGGAGGGACAGGGCAACACTGAAGCTTTCTTT. The gene calls are TRBV9 and TRBJ1-1, with TRBD1 matching over 9 bases. Trimming cost V 3 bases and J 2 bases; bases outside gene matches: 5. Germline V CDR1 and CDR2: SGDLS, YYNGEE. This CDR3 region has 15 residues.

V and J are TRBV7-8 and TRBJ1-1; D is ambiguous. Germline CDR1 reads SGHVS; CDR2 reads FQNEAQ. The CDR3 has 17 amino acids. The germline V and J ends were trimmed by 5 bases and 3 bases, with 22 bases remaining between them. CDR3 in DNA: TGTGCCAGCAGCCCTTTCCGCTACCGGGAACGGGACACTGAAGCTTTCTTT. This sequence encodes CASSPFRYRERDTEAFF.

This clone was seen just once. V and J are TRBV7-3 and TRBJ2-1; the match to TRBD2 covers 10 bases. V was clipped by 5 bases and J by 4 bases; unmatched bases: 8. CDR1 and CDR2 (germline): SGHTA, FQGTGA. There are 16 residues in the CDR3. The CDR3 here is CASSQFWTSGYNEQFF. CDR3 DNA sequence: TGTGCCAGCAGCCAATTCTGGACTAGCGGTTACAATGAGCAGTTCTTC. Based on the CDR3 plus reference TRBV7-3 and TRBJ2-1, the full variable domain is GAGVSQTPSNKVTEKGKYVELRCDPISGHTALYWYRQSLGQGPEFLIYFQGTGAADDSGLPNDRFFAVRPEGSVSTLKIQRTERGDSAVYLCASSQFWTSGYNEQFFGPGTRLTVL.

A single count supports this clone. V usage is TRBV6-5 and J usage is TRBJ2-1; the D gene is possibly TRBD1 (5 bases). Trimming stripped 5 bases from V and 2 bases from J, with 7 bases between. CDR3 size: 13 residues. Germline V CDR1 and CDR2: MNHEY, SVGAGI. DNA of the CDR3: TGTGCCAGCAGTCCCAGGGCCTACAATGAGCAGTTCTTC. Translation: CASSPRAYNEQFF.

The chain is built from TRBV19 and TRBJ1-1; 8 bases match TRBD1. The junction had 8 bases not matched to a gene; V was cut back by 7 bases and J by 7 bases. The length of the CDR3 is 13 residues. Germline values: CDR1 LNHDA, CDR2 SQIVND (reference sequence). As DNA, the CDR3 is TGTGCCAGTACCAGGGACAGGCGGGTTGAAGCTTTCTTT. Translating it yields CASTRDRRVEAFF. Supplemented by reference TRBV19 and TRBJ1-1, the full variable domain reads DGGITQSPKYLFRKEGQNVTLSCEQNLNHDAMYWYRQDPGQGLRLIYYSQIVNDFQKGDIAEGYSVSREKKESFPLTVTSAQKNPTAFYLCASTRDRRVEAFFGQGTRLTVV.

J is TRBJ1-6 and V is TRBV7-9; tentative D call: TRBD1 (5 bases). The CDR3 spans 14 residues. Trimming removed 8 bases at V and 6 bases at J, with 14 bases between. Germline V lookup: CDR1 SEHNR, CDR2 FQNEAQ (reference sequence). The CDR3 here is CASQPGHLNSPLHF. The CDR3 DNA is TGTGCCAGCCAACCCGGACACCTTAATTCACCCCTCCACTTT.

The chain links TRBV4-3 to TRBJ2-1; 10 nucleotides line up with TRBD2. After removal of 1 base from V and 7 bases from J, the junction contained 7 bases not matched to a gene. This CDR3 has 16 residues. The germline V gene has CDR1 LGHNA and CDR2 YSLEER. CDR3 nucleotide sequence: TGCGCCAGCAGCCAAGTATCGCCGGGACTAGCGAATGAGCAGTTCTTC. Protein product: CASSQVSPGLANEQFF.

V and J are TRBV19 and TRBJ1-2; D unresolved. The CDR3 spans 15 residues. Trimming took 7 bases from V and 1 from J, leaving 16 bases between them. Germline V gives CDR1 LNHDA, CDR2 SQIVND (reference sequence). CDR3 in amino acids: CASTRDSVGNYGYTF. The CDR3 region has the DNA TGTGCCAGTACGCGAGACTCCGTTGGTAACTATGGCTACACCTTC.

The chain links TRBV7-2 to TRBJ1-1; a weak D match, TRBD1 (5 bases). The CDR3 spans 15 residues. CDR1 SGHTA and CDR2 FQGNSA come from the germline V gene. V was trimmed by 3 bases and J by 1 base, leaving 12 bases between them. The CDR3 region has the DNA TGTGCCAGCAGCTTCGCGGGGACGGCGAACACTGAAGCTTTCTTT. Translation gives CASSFAGTANTEAFF. The full variable domain, in which reference TRBV7-2 and TRBJ1-1 provide the parts outside the CDR3, is GAGVSQSPSNKVTEKGKDVELRCDPISGHTALYWYRQSLGQGLEFLIYFQGNSAPDKSGLPSDRFSAERTGGSVSTLTIQRTQQEDSAVYLCASSFAGTANTEAFFGQGTRLTVV.

The chain uses TRBV19 and TRBJ1-1, with D perhaps matching TRBD1 (5 bases). V was shortened by 5 bases and J by 2 bases, with 18 bases between the two germline ends. The CDR3 has 16 amino acids. Looked up from germline, CDR1 is LNHDA and CDR2 is SQIVND (reference sequence). CDR3 DNA sequence: TGTGCCAGTAGTCTATATGGCAGGGCCGACAACACTGAAGCTTTCTTT. Protein product: CASSLYGRADNTEAFF.

This clone is medium-sized in the sample. The V and J genes are TRBV6-1 and TRBJ2-1, with 13 bases that match TRBD2. J gave up 8 bases and V 7 bases, and 5 bases lay outside the gene matches. CDR1 MNHNS and CDR2 SASEGT come from the germline V gene. This CDR3 contains 14 residues. For the CDR3, the DNA is TGTGCCAGCAAACTAGCGGGGGGGCCGGATGAGCAGTTCTTC. It specifies CASKLAGGPDEQFF.

V is TRBV7-2 and J is TRBJ1-2; D may be TRBD1 (5 bases). The CDR3 covers 16 residues. CDR1 and CDR2 from the germline V gene are SGHTA and FQGNSA. The V end lost 5 bases, the J end lost 2 bases, and 18 bases lay between the germline ends. CDR3 loop: CASSADRTNLNYGYTF. The CDR3 bases are TGTGCCAGCAGCGCTGACAGAACAAATTTAAACTATGGCTACACCTTC.

The genes are TRBV7-3 and TRBJ2-3, with TRBD1 identical over 8 bases. Trimming took 2 bases from V and 5 from J; bases not matched to a gene: 6. Germline-derived CDR1 and CDR2 are SGHTA and FQGTGA. This CDR3 region has 15 residues. The CDR3 is CASSLQQGVGDTQYF. The DNA for the CDR3 is TGTGCCAGCAGCTTACAACAGGGGGTCGGAGATACGCAGTATTTT.

J is TRBJ1-6 and V is TRBV7-2; no definite D call. This CDR3 is built from 15 residues. The germline CDR1 and CDR2 sequences are SGHTA and FQGNSA. The V end was cut by 5 bases, the J end by 7 bases, with 15 bases between. The CDR3 region has the DNA TGTGCCAGCAGCCCACGTCAAGGACTAAATTCACCCCTCCACTTT. Amino acid sequence: CASSPRQGLNSPLHF. The complete variable domain, with remaining parts taken from reference TRBV7-2 and TRBJ1-6, reads GAGVSQSPSNKVTEKGKDVELRCDPISGHTALYWYRQSLGQGLEFLIYFQGNSAPDKSGLPSDRFSAERTGGSVSTLTIQRTQQEDSAVYLCASSPRQGLNSPLHFGNGTRLTVT.

This rearrangement joins TRBV7-2 to TRBJ1-2; the D is unclear. The germline V gene has CDR1 SGHTA and CDR2 FQGNSA. Trimming stripped 3 bases from V and 5 bases from J, with 19 bases between. There are 16 residues in the CDR3. CDR3: CASSFPGSPYKYGYTF. The CDR3 DNA is TGTGCCAGCAGCTTTCCGGGGTCACCTTACAAATATGGCTACACCTTC.

The gene calls are TRBV7-9 and TRBJ1-1; 9 positions match TRBD1. In germline, CDR1 is SEHNR, CDR2 FQNEAQ (reference sequence). V shed 5 bases and J 2 bases; nucleotides not matched to a gene: 6. The CDR3 is 15 amino acids. The CDR3 here is CASSLGQGPNTEAFF. The CDR3, as DNA: TGTGCCAGCAGCCTTGGACAGGGGCCTAACACTGAAGCTTTCTTT. The variable domain in full, with the rest retrieved from reference TRBV7-9 and TRBJ1-1, is DTGVSQNPRHKITKRGQNVTFRCDPISEHNRLYWYRQTLGQGPEFLTYFQNEAQLEKSRLLSDRFSAERPKGSFSTLEIQRTEQGDSAMYLCASSLGQGPNTEAFFGQGTRLTVV.

J is TRBJ1-4 and V is TRBV7-9; tentative D call: TRBD1 (6 bases). Trimming shortened V by 1 base and J by 1 base, and 10 bases separated the two germline ends. The CDR3 totals 16 residues. The germline V gene has CDR1 SEHNR and CDR2 FQNEAQ (reference sequence). CDR3 protein: CASSLDRVGTNEKLFF. The CDR3 DNA follows: TGTGCCAGCAGCTTAGACAGGGTCGGAACTAATGAAAAACTGTTTTTT.

The rearrangement links TRBV6-5 to TRBJ1-3; D remains ambiguous. Germline V CDR1 and CDR2: MNHEY, SVGAGI. The germline V and J ends were trimmed by 5 bases and 3 bases, with 14 bases remaining between them. The CDR3 length is 15 residues. CDR3 protein: CASSPARANGNTIYF. CDR3 coding DNA: TGTGCCAGCAGTCCGGCGCGGGCAAATGGAAACACCATATATTTT.